This TCR beta chain was documented in a study of shared clonotypes between healthy human individuals. Germline CDR1 reads SGHTA; CDR2 reads FQGNSA. The CDR3 has 12 amino acids. Free of recent acute infections or vaccinations, the donors were healthy HIV-negative adults. Nashville, Tennessee was home to all donors, who were Caucasian adults. Repertoires were generated with immunoSEQ multiplex PCR, while TCRdb's copy carries only in-frame clones and drops some. The sample has approximately 2.3 million clones, 85% to 95% seen once; the top ten hold 0.3% to 0.4%. This clone has just one count. The junction departs from the called germline gene at one end, perhaps through a read error.

Input material: naive CD4+ T cells from PBMCs. Subset defined: CD45RA+ positively selected. The receptor was isolated from a man aged 18-30 years in good health. Some clones in this sample may be carry-over from other donors' samples. The chain carries TRBV7-2 and TRBJ2-7; D possibly matches TRBD1 or TRBD2 (7 bases each). This CDR3 reads CASTPGGPGGGF. For the CDR3, the DNA is TGTGCCAGCACCCCCGGGGGGCCAGGGGGAGGCTTC. The whole variable domain, filled in from reference TRBV7-2 and TRBJ2-7, reads GAGVSQSPSNKVTEKGKDVELRCDPISGHTALYWYRQSLGQGLEFLIYFQGNSAPDKSGLPSDRFSAERTGGSVSTLTIQRTQQEDSAVYLCASTPGGPGGGFGPGTRLTVT.